Following are 7 T cell receptor beta chains from one sample sequenced in a study of blood T cell repertoires in COVID-19. Data came from immunoSEQ multiplex PCR; TCRdb stores just in-frame clones and leaves some out. The table records roughly 200,000 clones, more than 80% of them present only once. Input material: PBMCs or T cells enriched from blood (not recorded which). These receptors all come from a man aged 30 to 45 who had recovered from COVID-19.

The chain is built from TRBV7-2 and TRBJ2-3; 8 nucleotides align to TRBD1. The length of the CDR3 is 15 residues. J gave up 8 bases and V 3 bases, and 10 bases lay outside the gene matches. CDR1 is SGHTA and CDR2 is FQGNSA in the germline V gene. The DNA of the CDR3 is TGTGCCAGCAGCTTGGACCAGGGGGCCTTGGGTACGCAGTATTTT. Amino acids: CASSLDQGALGTQYF. Filled out from reference TRBV7-2 and TRBJ2-3, the complete variable domain reads GAGVSQSPSNKVTEKGKDVELRCDPISGHTALYWYRQSLGQGLEFLIYFQGNSAPDKSGLPSDRFSAERTGGSVSTLTIQRTQQEDSAVYLCASSLDQGALGTQYFGPGTRLTVL.

V and J are TRBV7-6 and TRBJ2-2; 11 bases agree with TRBD2. J was trimmed by 2 bases and V by 5 bases; bases with no gene match: 4. This CDR3 region has 16 residues. Germline V gives CDR1 SGHVS, CDR2 FNYEAQ. As DNA, the CDR3 is TGTGCCAGCAGCGCTAGCGGGGGGAGTAACACCGGGGAGCTGTTTTTT. This gives the protein CASSASGGSNTGELFF.

J is TRBJ2-7 and V is TRBV6-5; 9 nucleotides match TRBD2. The CDR3 contains 12 residues. Losses at the gene ends were 4 bases for V and 6 bases for J; bases not matched to a gene: 1. Germline loops: CDR1 MNHEY, CDR2 SVGAGI. CDR3 nucleotide sequence: TGTGCCAGCAGTTCTAGCGGGGCCGAGCAGTACTTC. Its protein is CASSSSGAEQYF.

The J gene is TRBJ1-5, the V gene TRBV18; 7 bases match TRBD1. V shed 0 bases, J shed 1 base, and the junction held 3 bases outside the gene matches. Germline V lookup: CDR1 KGHSH, CDR2 LQKENI. This CDR3 is built from 16 residues. The CDR3 sequence is CASSPPSGGSNQPQHF. The CDR3 nucleotides are TGTGCCAGCTCACCACCGTCAGGGGGAAGCAATCAGCCCCAGCATTTT.

The genes are TRBV3-1 (or the pseudogene TRBV3-2) and TRBJ2-7; 9 bases match TRBD2. V dropped 1 base and J dropped 2; count of bases not matched to a gene: 15. The CDR3 is made up of 19 amino acids. Germline lookup yields CDR1 LGHDT and CDR2 YNNKEL (reference sequence). The DNA for the CDR3 is TGTGCCAGCAGCCAAGTCCCTTCTAGCGGGACCACAGGCGCCTACGAGCAGTACTTC. It codes for CASSQVPSSGTTGAYEQYF.

Only a few counts were recorded for this clone. The chain recombines TRBV11-3 with TRBJ1-1; 8 bases line up with TRBD1. The CDR3 loop spans 13 amino acids. Germline V gives CDR1 SGHNT, CDR2 YENEEA. V gave up 1 base and J gave up 7 bases; unmatched junction bases: 2. CDR3 loop: CASSLGQGNEAFF. DNA of the CDR3: TGTGCCAGCAGCTTAGGACAGGGGAATGAAGCTTTCTTT. The whole variable domain, remainder taken from reference TRBV11-3 and TRBJ1-1, is EAGVVQSPRYKIIEKKQPVAFWCNPISGHNTLYWYLQNLGQGPELLIRYENEEAVDDSQLPKDRFSAERLKGVDSTLKIQPAELGDSAVYLCASSLGQGNEAFFGQGTRLTVV.

The table lists this clone with a few counts. This chain links TRBV5-5 with TRBJ2-1; TRBD2 agrees at 8 bases. The CDR3 is 18 residues long. Germline CDR1 is SGHKS and CDR2 is YYEKEE (reference sequence). The J segment lost 4 bases and the V segment lost 0 bases, leaving 12 bases of the junction unmatched. CDR3 DNA: TGTGCCAGCAGCTTGGCCAGGGCTAGCGGGCTCGTGTACAATGAGCAGTTCTTC. It is translated as CASSLARASGLVYNEQFF.